The clone carrying this T cell receptor beta chain was observed a few times. Its antigen is unidentified. The data are from a study of beta chain features in type 1 diabetes. Study-wide findings and caveats: Shorter templates might be favored by PCR, and equally so in patients and in controls. Researchers report that Type 1 diabetes patients had moderately but significantly shorter TCRB CDR3s across all four CD4+ subsets.

Investigators reverse transcribed all isolated RNA, so they sequenced expressed TCRB transcripts. Naive, central memory and regulatory T cell samples yielded some 3.9 million reads on average. Some clones are missing from TCRdb's copy, which holds only in-frame ones; the method was immunoSEQ multiplex PCR. Here the sample spans roughly 700,000 clones, 13% being singletons. Germline assignment: CDR1 KGHSH and CDR2 LQKENI. This CDR3 comprises 12 residues. Trimming left V 8 bases short and J 2 bases short, with 9 bases between. Sorted populations were all over 95% pure. This sequence was found in a young man with type 1 diabetes. The chain couples TRBV18 to TRBJ2-5; D ambiguous. Sequenced: naive CD4+ T cells from blood. The DNA of the CDR3 is TGTGCCAGCCAAGGGTCGCAAGAGACCCAGTACTTC. Translated: CASQGSQETQYF.